This TCR beta chain was sequenced in a study of T cells in Graves' hyperthyroidism and ophthalmopathy. The investigators amplified TCR beta CDR3 regions from RNA transcripts. Primed by the HTBI set, a first-round RT-PCR was run on the TCR CDR3. Using its own MiXCR run on the multiplex PCR reads, TCRdb lists one record per CDR3 protein. This sample yields about 600,000 distinct CDR3 sequences, of which more than 15% are seen a single time; around 3.3% belongs to the top ten. On this clonotype itself: The antigen is undetermined.

The CDR3 loop spans 14 amino acids. Germline CDR1 reads MNHEY; CDR2 reads SVGEGT. V lost 6 bases to trimming and J lost 7 bases; unmatched junction nucleotides: 7. Patients having uncontrolled infection, another autoimmune disease, pregnancy or lactation were not included. Study-wide results and limits: Peripheral blood also featured most of the thyroid clonotypes expanded above 0.001. Model predictions of ophthalmopathy came a median roughly 6.7 months before onset. In the analysis, a 13 V-J model separated ophthalmopathy from stable hyperthyroidism.

This TCR was sampled from a woman in her thirties or forties with Graves' ophthalmopathy. The sample comprised blood. The chain uses TRBV6-2 or TRBV6-3 and TRBJ2-1, with 9 bases aligning to TRBD2. The chain's CDR3 is CASSSGTSPNEQFF. CDR3 DNA sequence: TGTGCCAGCAGCTCCGGGACTAGCCCTAATGAGCAGTTCTTC.